This T cell receptor beta chain was identified during a study of cytomegalovirus exposure and HLA in healthy donors. Trimming took 6 bases from V and 5 from J; bases not matched to a gene: 4. The CDR3 has 13 amino acids. CDR1 LNHDA and CDR2 SQIVND come from the germline V gene (reference sequence). Study results and caveats: Earlier analysis yielded a pattern in which most TCR beta V segments were productive about 90% or about 30% of the time. In a later analysis, at a false discovery rate of 0.05, roughly 17,000 TCR beta sequences matched HLA alleles. Most sequenced TCRs were rare (though some public TCRs occurred in many donors).

PCR employed 60 Vbeta and 13 Jbeta primers. Profiled with immunoSEQ multiplex PCR; TCRdb holds only in-frame clones, not every one. The sample holds 95,000 to 150,000 clones, around 70% seen once. Turning to this clone: Its target is not known.

The chain combines TRBV19 with TRBJ2-7, with 10 bases lining up with TRBD2. The sequence came from a woman between 35 and 50 years old in good health and CMV-seronegative. The sample comprised PBMCs. CDR3 protein: CASSPGTSDEQYF. The CDR3 region has the DNA TGTGCCAGTAGCCCGGGGACTAGCGACGAGCAGTACTTC.